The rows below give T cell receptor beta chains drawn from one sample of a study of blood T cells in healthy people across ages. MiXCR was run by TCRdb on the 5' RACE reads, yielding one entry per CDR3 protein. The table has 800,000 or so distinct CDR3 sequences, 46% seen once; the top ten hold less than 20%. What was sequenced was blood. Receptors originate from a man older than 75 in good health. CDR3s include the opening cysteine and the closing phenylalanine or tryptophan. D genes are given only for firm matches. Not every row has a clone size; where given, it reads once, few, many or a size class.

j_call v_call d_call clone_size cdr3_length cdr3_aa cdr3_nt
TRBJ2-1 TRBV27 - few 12 CASSFLAGEQFF TGTGCCAGCAGTTTCCTAGCCGGTGAGCAGTTCTTC
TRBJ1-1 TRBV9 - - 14 CASSTEQGGTEAFF TGTGCCAGCAGCACCGAACAGGGCGGCACTGAAGCTTTCTTT
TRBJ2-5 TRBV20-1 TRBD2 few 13 CSGGSGSFETQYF TGCAGTGGAGGTAGCGGGAGTTTCGAGACCCAGTACTTC
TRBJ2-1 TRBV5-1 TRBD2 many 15 CASRPSGGSYNEQFF TGCGCCAGCAGGCCTAGCGGGGGCTCCTACAATGAGCAGTTCTTC
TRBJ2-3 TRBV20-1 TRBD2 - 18 CSARDVRSGSTGGDTQYF TGCAGTGCTAGAGATGTTCGTAGCGGGAGCACCGGGGGAGATACGCAGTATTTT
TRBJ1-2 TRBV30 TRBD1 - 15 CAWSEAGGPYYGYTF TGTGCCTGGAGTGAGGCAGGGGGCCCTTACTATGGCTACACCTTC
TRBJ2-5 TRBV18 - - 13 CASSPEPLETQYF TGTGCCAGCTCACCGGAACCACTGGAGACCCAGTACTTC
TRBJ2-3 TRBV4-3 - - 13 CASSQGGWDTQYF TGCGCCAGCAGCCAAGGGGGGTGGGATACGCAGTATTTT
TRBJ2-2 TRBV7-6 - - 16 CASSPSGTPATGELFF TGTGCCAGCAGCCCCTCAGGGACACCCGCCACCGGGGAGCTGTTTTTT
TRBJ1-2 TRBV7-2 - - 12 CASSFQGPGYTF TGTGCCAGCAGCTTTCAGGGCCCGGGCTACACCTTC
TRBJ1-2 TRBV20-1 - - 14 CSASVAPTNYGYTF TGCAGTGCTAGTGTAGCACCCACTAACTATGGCTACACCTTC
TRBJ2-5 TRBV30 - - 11 CALSGQETQYF TGTGCCTTAAGCGGGCAAGAGACCCAGTACTTC
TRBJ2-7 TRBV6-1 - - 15 CASSGRSQASYEQYF TGTGCCAGCAGTGGTCGCAGCCAGGCCTCCTACGAGCAGTACTTC
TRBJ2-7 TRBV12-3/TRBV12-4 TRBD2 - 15 CASRYEAGGPHEQYF TGTGCCAGCAGGTACGAGGCGGGAGGGCCCCACGAGCAGTACTTC
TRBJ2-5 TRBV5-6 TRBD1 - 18 CASSLFGTGALAEETQYF TGTGCCAGCAGCTTGTTTGGGACAGGGGCGCTAGCGGAAGAGACCCAGTACTTC
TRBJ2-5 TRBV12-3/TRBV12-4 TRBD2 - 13 CASRTSGSAEQYF TGTGCCAGTCGGACTAGCGGGAGTGCTGAGCAGTACTTC
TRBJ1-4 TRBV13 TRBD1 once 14 CASSSDRGPEKLFF TGTGCCAGCAGCTCCGACAGGGGGCCTGAAAAACTGTTTTTT
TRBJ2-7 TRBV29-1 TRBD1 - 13 CSVERTGSYEQYF TGCAGCGTTGAACGGACAGGCTCCTACGAGCAGTACTTC
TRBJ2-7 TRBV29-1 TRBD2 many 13 CSVTSGSGYEQYF TGCAGCGTAACTAGCGGGAGCGGCTACGAGCAGTACTTC
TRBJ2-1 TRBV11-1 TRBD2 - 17 CASSLTGLAGSYNEQFF TGTGCCAGCAGCTTAACAGGACTAGCGGGGTCCTACAATGAGCAGTTCTTC
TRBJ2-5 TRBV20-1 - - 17 CSAKNMVDWVHQETQYF TGCAGTGCTAAAAACATGGTAGACTGGGTACACCAAGAGACCCAGTACTTC
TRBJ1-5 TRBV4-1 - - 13 CASSQDNNQPQHF TGCGCCAGCAGCCAAGATAATAATCAGCCCCAGCATTTT
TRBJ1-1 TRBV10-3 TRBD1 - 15 CAISETGTGGTEAFF TGTGCCATCAGTGAGACTGGGACAGGGGGCACTGAAGCTTTCTTT
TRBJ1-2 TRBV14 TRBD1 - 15 CASSPQGQGYSGYTF TGTGCCAGCAGCCCACAGGGACAGGGGTATTCTGGCTACACCTTC
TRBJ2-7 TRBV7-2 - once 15 CASSHSVGRPYEQYF TGTGCCAGCAGCCATTCGGTGGGCAGGCCCTACGAGCAGTACTTC
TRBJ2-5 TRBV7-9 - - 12 CASSLGAKTQYF TGTGCCAGCAGCTTAGGGGCGAAGACCCAGTACTTC
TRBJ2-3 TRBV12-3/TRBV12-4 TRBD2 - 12 CASRFGRDTQYF TGTGCCAGCAGATTCGGGAGGGATACGCAGTATTTT
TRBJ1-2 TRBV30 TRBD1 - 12 CAWSNQGEGYTF TGTGCCTGGAGTAATCAGGGGGAAGGCTACACCTTC